This TCR beta chain was retrieved from a study of untreated major depressive disorder. Whole-study findings and limits: TRBV05-01 (Vbeta 5.1) usage was higher in CD4+ T cells of depressed patients than controls. TRBV25-01 and TRBV02-01 followed the flow pattern without significance.

To note about this clone: The antigen remains undetermined.

Roughly 27 ml of blood was drawn into EDTA tubes. TCRdb's table, derived via immunoSEQ multiplex PCR, lists solely in-frame clones and lacks some. Among under 25,000 clones listed, 92% were seen once. Germline V gene lookup returns CDR1 MGHDK and CDR2 SYGVNS. The CDR3 totals 15 residues. V gave up 4 bases and J gave up 10 bases; unmatched junction bases: 11. The sequenced sample consisted of CD4+ T cells from PBMCs. This rearrangement joins TRBV25-1 to TRBJ1-4; 8 bases are shared with TRBD1. The TCR comes from a middle-aged woman with major depressive disorder. The CDR3 bases are TGTGCCAGCAGTGGGAGCCGGGACAGGCATGGAAAACTGTTTTTT. It codes for CASSGSRDRHGKLFF.